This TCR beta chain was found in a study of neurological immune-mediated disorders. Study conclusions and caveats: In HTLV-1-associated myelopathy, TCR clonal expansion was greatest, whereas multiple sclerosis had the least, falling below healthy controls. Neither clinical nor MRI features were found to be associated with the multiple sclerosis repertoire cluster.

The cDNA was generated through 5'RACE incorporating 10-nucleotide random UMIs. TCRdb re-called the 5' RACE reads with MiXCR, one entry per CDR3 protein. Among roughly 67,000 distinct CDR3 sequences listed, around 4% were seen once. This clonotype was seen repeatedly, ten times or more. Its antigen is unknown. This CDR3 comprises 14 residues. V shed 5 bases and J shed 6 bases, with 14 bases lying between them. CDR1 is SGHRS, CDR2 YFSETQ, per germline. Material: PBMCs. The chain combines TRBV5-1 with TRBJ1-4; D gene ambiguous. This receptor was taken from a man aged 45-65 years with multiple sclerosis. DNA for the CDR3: TGCGCCAGCAGTTTAGACATAGCAGATGAAAAACTGTTTTTT. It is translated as CASSLDIADEKLFF.